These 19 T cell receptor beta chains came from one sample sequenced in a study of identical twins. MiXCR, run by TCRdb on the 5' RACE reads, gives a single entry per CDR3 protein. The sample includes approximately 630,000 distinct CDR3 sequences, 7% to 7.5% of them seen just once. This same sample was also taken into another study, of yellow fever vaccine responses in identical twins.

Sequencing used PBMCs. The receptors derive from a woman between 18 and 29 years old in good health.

The chain's CDR3 is CATRAGTGLWDRTDTQYF. The CDR3 region has the DNA TGTGCCACCAGGGCCGGGACAGGGTTATGGGATCGCACAGATACGCAGTATTTT. The chain combines TRBV24-1 with TRBJ2-3; 9 positions agree with TRBD1. The CDR3 contains 18 residues. Germline V gives CDR1 KGHDR, CDR2 SFDVKD. V lost 7 bases to trimming and J lost 1 base; unmatched junction nucleotides: 14.

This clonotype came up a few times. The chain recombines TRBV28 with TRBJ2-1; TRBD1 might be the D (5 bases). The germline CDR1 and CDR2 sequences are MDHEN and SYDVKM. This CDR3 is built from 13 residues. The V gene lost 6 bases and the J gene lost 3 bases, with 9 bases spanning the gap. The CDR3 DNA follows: TGTGCCAGCAGGGGGCCCCACTACAATGAGCAGTTCTTC. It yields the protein CASRGPHYNEQFF.

CDR3 nucleotides: TGCGCCAGCAGGTGGAGTGGGGGTACTGAAGCTTTCTTT. As protein: CASRWSGGTEAFF. The chain uses TRBV5-1 and TRBJ1-1, with a tentative D call TRBD1 (5 bases). V was cut by 5 bases and J by 5 bases, with 13 bases left in between. The CDR3 extends over 13 amino acids. Germline CDR1 is SGHRS and CDR2 is YFSETQ.

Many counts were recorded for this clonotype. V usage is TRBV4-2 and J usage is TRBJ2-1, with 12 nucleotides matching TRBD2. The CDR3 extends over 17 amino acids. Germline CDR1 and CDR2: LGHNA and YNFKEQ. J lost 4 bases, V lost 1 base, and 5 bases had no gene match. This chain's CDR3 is CASSQAMGTSGYNEQFF. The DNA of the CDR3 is TGTGCCAGCAGCCAAGCAATGGGGACTAGCGGGTACAATGAGCAGTTCTTC.

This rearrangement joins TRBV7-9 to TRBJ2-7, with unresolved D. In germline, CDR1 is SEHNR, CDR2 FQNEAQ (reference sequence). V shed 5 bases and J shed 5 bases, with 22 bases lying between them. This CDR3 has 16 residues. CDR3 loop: CASSDKQATRGNEQYF. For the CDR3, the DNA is TGTGCCAGCAGCGATAAGCAGGCAACTCGTGGGAACGAGCAGTACTTC. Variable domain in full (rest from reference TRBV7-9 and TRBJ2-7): DTGVSQNPRHKITKRGQNVTFRCDPISEHNRLYWYRQTLGQGPEFLTYFQNEAQLEKSRLLSDRFSAERPKGSFSTLEIQRTEQGDSAMYLCASSDKQATRGNEQYFGPGTRLTVT.

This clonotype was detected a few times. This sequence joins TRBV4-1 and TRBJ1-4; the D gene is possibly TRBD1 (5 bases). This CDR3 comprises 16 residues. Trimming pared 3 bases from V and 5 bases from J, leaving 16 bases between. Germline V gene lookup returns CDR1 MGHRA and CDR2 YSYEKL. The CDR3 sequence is CASSHASGTGNEKLFF. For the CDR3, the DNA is TGCGCCAGCAGCCACGCCTCCGGGACCGGAAATGAAAAACTGTTTTTT.

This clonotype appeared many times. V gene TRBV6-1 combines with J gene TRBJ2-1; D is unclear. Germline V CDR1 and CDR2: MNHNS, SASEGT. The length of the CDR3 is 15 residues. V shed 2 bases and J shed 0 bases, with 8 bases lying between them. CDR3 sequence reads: CASSERASSYNEQFF. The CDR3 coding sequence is TGTGCCAGCAGTGAACGTGCTAGCTCCTACAATGAGCAGTTCTTC.

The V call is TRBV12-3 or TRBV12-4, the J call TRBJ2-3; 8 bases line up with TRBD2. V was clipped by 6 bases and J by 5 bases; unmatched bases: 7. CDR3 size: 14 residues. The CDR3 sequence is CASRSREAGDTQYF. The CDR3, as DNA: TGTGCCAGCAGGTCGCGGGAGGCCGGAGATACGCAGTATTTT.

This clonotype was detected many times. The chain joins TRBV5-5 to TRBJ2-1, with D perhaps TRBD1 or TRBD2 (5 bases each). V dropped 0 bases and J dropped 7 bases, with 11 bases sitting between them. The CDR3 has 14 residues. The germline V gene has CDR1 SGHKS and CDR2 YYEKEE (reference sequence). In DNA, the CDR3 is TGTGCCAGCAGCTTGGGCCAGGGCGGGAATGAGCAGTTCTTC. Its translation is CASSLGQGGNEQFF.

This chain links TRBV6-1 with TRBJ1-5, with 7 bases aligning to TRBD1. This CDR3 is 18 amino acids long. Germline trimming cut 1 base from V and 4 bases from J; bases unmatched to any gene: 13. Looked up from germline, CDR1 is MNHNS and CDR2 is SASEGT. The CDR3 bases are TGTGCCAGCAGTGAAGGGGAAACCCACAGGGGCCCTAATCAGCCCCAGCATTTT. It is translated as CASSEGETHRGPNQPQHF.

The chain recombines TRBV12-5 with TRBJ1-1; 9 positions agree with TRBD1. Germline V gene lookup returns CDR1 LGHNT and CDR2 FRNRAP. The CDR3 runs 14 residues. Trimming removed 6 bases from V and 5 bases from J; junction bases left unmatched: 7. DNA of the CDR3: TGTGCTAGTGGCTTCATGGACAGGGGAACTGAAGCTTTCTTT. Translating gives CASGFMDRGTEAFF.

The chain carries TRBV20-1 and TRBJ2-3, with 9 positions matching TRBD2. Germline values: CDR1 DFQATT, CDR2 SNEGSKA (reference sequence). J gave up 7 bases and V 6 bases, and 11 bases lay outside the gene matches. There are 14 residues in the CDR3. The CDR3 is CSATSREGPYTQYF. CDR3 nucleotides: TGCAGTGCCACCTCGCGGGAGGGCCCGTATACGCAGTATTTT.

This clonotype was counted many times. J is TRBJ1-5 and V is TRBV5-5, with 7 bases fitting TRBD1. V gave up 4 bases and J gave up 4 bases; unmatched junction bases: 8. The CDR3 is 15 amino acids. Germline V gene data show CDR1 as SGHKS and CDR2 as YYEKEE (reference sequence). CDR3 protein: CASSPGTVLNQPQHF. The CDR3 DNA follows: TGTGCCAGCAGCCCCGGGACAGTCCTAAATCAGCCCCAGCATTTT.

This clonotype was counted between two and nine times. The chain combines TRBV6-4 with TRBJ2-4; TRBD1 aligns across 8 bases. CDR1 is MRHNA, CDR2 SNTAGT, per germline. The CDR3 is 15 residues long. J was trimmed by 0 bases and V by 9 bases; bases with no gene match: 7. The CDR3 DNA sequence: TGTGCCAGAGCGGACAGGGAAATAGCCAAAAACATTCAGTACTTC. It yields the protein CARADREIAKNIQYF.

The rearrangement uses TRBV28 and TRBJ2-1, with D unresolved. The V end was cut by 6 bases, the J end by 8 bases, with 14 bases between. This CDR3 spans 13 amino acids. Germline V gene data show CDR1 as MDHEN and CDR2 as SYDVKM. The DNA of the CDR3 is TGTGCCAGCAGGACCCTCGGCTCCTATGAGCAGTTCTTC. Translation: CASRTLGSYEQFF.

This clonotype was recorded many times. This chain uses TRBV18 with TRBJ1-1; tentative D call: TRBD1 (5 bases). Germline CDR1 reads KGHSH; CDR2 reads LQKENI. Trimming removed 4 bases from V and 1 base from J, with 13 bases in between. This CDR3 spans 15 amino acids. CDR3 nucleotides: TGTGCCAGCTCACTCACCGGGACGACGAACACTGAAGCTTTCTTT. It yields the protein CASSLTGTTNTEAFF.

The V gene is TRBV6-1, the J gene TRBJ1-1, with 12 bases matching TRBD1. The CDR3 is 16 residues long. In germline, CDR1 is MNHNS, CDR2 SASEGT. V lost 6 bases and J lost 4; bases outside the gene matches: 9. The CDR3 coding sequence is TGTGCCAGCAGCCCACGGGACAGGGGGCGATCCACTGAAGCTTTCTTT. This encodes CASSPRDRGRSTEAFF.

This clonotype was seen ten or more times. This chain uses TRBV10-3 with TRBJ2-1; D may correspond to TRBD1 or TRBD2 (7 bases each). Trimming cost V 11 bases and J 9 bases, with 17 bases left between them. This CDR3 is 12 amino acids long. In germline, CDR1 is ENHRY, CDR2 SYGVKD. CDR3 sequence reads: CASGEGAAEQFF. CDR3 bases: TGTGCCTCAGGGGAGGGGGCGGCTGAGCAGTTCTTC.

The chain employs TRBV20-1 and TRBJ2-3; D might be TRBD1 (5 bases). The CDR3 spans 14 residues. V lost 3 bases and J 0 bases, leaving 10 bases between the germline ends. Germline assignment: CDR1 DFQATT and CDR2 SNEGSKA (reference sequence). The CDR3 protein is CSARTVYSTDTQYF. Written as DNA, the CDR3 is TGCAGTGCTAGGACAGTTTATAGCACAGATACGCAGTATTTT.